Reported below is one TCR beta chain. This sample is drawn from a study of blood T cell repertoires in COVID-19. Across the study: Whether acute or convalescent, the COVID-19 samples came from the United States, Italy and Spain. Sample material is recorded as cDNA or gDNA derived from T cells, B-cell-depleted T cells, or PBMCs.

Authors' analysis steps: Scientists estimated how many nucleated cells there were by amplifying reference gene primers. The assay was immunoSEQ multiplex PCR, and TCRdb's table has in-frame clones only and misses some. V and J calls and clone size are given by that table; D and trimming were obtained from the DNA. The sample lists over 100,000 clones; about 88% were seen once. The clonotype originates from a human donor in a cohort sampled during active COVID-19. The material sequenced was peripheral blood.

In DNA, the CDR3 is TGCGCCAGCAGACAGGGGGGATACACAGATACGCAGTATTTT. It specifies CASRQGGYTDTQYF. The gene calls are TRBV23-1 and TRBJ2-3; TRBD1 matches 8 bases. TRBV23-1 is marked as an open reading frame, function uncertain. CDR3 length: 14 residues. Trimming at V came to 6 bases and at J to 2 bases, leaving 4 bases not matched to a gene.